One TCR beta chain is described in this entry. There is no known antigen for this receptor. Base qualities are not provided; no much larger clone lies one nucleotide away. V and J are truncated by 1 base and 7 bases respectively, leaving an intervening sequence of 10 bases. The cysteine opens and the phenylalanine closes a CDR3 of 14 amino acids. Of the read, only the CDR3 DNA is kept; its 42 bases are in frame from base 1. From the germline V gene, CDR1 is SGHTA and CDR2 is FQGNSA. The record originates from a study of OX40 agonist ivuxolimab in advanced cancers. About the full investigation: Ivuxolimab, which targeted the costimulatory receptor OX40 (CD134), was an agonistic, fully human IgG2 monoclonal antibody. Intravenous ivuxolimab was administered to patients every 2 weeks at six dose levels: 0.01, 0.1, 0.3, 1.5, 3 and 10 mg/kg. Of the approximately 50 dose-escalation patients, hepatocellular carcinoma was present in 19, melanoma in roughly 15, renal cell carcinoma in 9 and head and neck cancer in 9. Prior anti-PD-1, anti-PD-L1 or anti-CTLA-4 therapy was permitted, and checkpoint inhibitors had been received by about 37% of dose-escalation patients. The dose-escalation cohort was around 84% male with a mean age of about 60 years, ranging from roughly 23 to 90. Partial responses occurred in three dose-escalation patients: two with cutaneous melanoma and one with hepatocellular carcinoma. The paper covers the monotherapy dose-escalation part of the phase I ivuxolimab trial, which included N ≈ 57 patients. Peripheral TCRbeta sequencing aimed to test whether ivuxolimab altered TCR sequence diversity and caused clonal T-cell expansion. General study outcomes and caveats: Clonal expansion of both CD4+ and CD8+ blood T cells was observed from baseline to week 6 at doses 0.1 to 3.0 mg/kg. The antigen specificity of the peripheral T cells that underwent clonal expansion was not determined. In the 0.1-3.0 mg/kg groups, partial responders had among the lowest normalized peripheral clonal expansion, particularly in CD8+ T cells. After ivuxolimab, more expanded clones were found on average in CD8+ T cells than in CD4+ T cells. Low levels of normalized T-cell clonal expansion were also seen in some patients who did not respond.

To sequence the TCRbeta CDR3 region, genomic DNA was isolated from the sorted cells. The immunoSEQ Assay was used to sequence the TCRbeta CDR3 regions. TCRdb re-hosts the immuneACCESS table, in-frame sequences only. Its copies lack some clones; in the studies checked, an unresolved V gene accounts for under half of them, and the cause for the rest is not known. The sample data list approximately 82,000 clones, and around 85% of these were observed just once. The ten biggest clones cover around 2.3% of the sample. The trial excluded patients who had a history of autoimmune disease or who were on systemic immunosuppression. Peripheral blood for TCR sequencing was drawn from every dose cohort at baseline, at cycle 4 day 1 and at cycle 7 day 1. The samples were taken from a phase I, first-in-human, multicenter, open-label dose-escalation trial of ivuxolimab. Adults with locally advanced or metastatic melanoma, renal cell, hepatocellular, or head and neck squamous cell carcinoma were enrolled in the trial. Before TCR sequencing, CD4+ and CD8+ T cells were separately sorted from peripheral blood.

The origin of this receptor is an adult with an advanced solid tumor such as melanoma, head and neck, liver or kidney cancer. Specimen: CD4+ or CD8+ T cells sorted from blood, collected in a trial of the OX40 agonist ivuxolimab. The rearrangement combines TRBV7-2 with TRBJ1-4; TRBD1 might be the D gene, on 5 matching bases. The base sequence is TGTGCCAGCAGCTTAGGGGGGAGGGGTGAAAAACTGTTTTTT. Its protein is CASSLGGRGEKLFF.